This T cell receptor (beta chain) is from a study of cytomegalovirus exposure and HLA in healthy donors. With V trimmed by 0 bases and J by 6 bases, 4 bases remained unmatched. The CDR3 extends over 16 amino acids. Per germline, CDR1 SGHTA and CDR2 FQGNSA. The method was immunoSEQ multiplex PCR; TCRdb's version includes in-frame clones alone and lacks a portion of them. The data contain a few hundred thousand clones, 80% to 90% of them singletons. The TCR was taken from a young woman in good health and CMV-seronegative. The V gene is TRBV7-2, the J gene TRBJ2-1; 11 bases fit TRBD2. Material: PBMCs. CDR3 sequence (DNA): TGTGCCAGCAGCTTAGCGGAGACTAGCGGGATCAATGAGCAGTTCTTC. The encoded protein is CASSLAETSGINEQFF. Drawing the rest from reference TRBV7-2 and TRBJ2-1, the complete variable domain is GAGVSQSPSNKVTEKGKDVELRCDPISGHTALYWYRQSLGQGLEFLIYFQGNSAPDKSGLPSDRFSAERTGGSVSTLTIQRTQQEDSAVYLCASSLAETSGINEQFFGPGTRLTVL.